A single sample gave rise to the 22 T cell receptor beta chains below, sequenced in a study of cytomegalovirus exposure and HLA in healthy donors. A multiplex PCR was run with 60 Vbeta primers and 13 Jbeta primers. The repertoire was sequenced with immunoSEQ multiplex PCR; TCRdb's copy has only in-frame clones and lacks some. The repertoire holds 110,000 or so clones, with about 12% as singletons. Sequencing input: PBMCs. The receptors derive from a man in his forties in good health and CMV-seropositive.

This clone was found a few times. The rearrangement uses TRBV28 and TRBJ1-3, with 7 bases that match TRBD1. Trimming took 4 bases from V and 3 from J; bases not matched to a gene: 6. The CDR3 length is 15 residues. Germline loops: CDR1 MDHEN, CDR2 SYDVKM. For the CDR3, the DNA is TGTGCCAGCAGTTATTCGACAGGGAGTGGAAACACCATATATTTT. Amino acids: CASSYSTGSGNTIYF.

The rearrangement uses TRBV19 and TRBJ2-3; D may be TRBD2 (6 bases). Per germline, CDR1 LNHDA and CDR2 SQIVND (reference sequence). This CDR3 contains 14 residues. Trimming took 7 bases from V and 0 from J, leaving 11 bases between them. CDR3 coding DNA: TGTGCCAGTACCGGGAGCGCTAGCACAGATACGCAGTATTTT. Encoded protein: CASTGSASTDTQYF.

Only a few counts were recorded for this clone. V is TRBV11-2 and J is TRBJ2-4; D may be TRBD2 (6 bases). Between the trimmed V and J ends, which lost 5 bases and 5 bases, there was a span of 10 bases. The CDR3 spans 13 residues. Germline V gives CDR1 SGHAT, CDR2 FQNNGV. DNA for the CDR3: TGTGCCAGCAGCCTCCGGAGGGAAAACATTCAGTACTTC. Its translation: CASSLRRENIQYF.

The genes are TRBV7-2 and TRBJ1-4, with a possible D match to TRBD1 (6 bases). The V end was cut by 5 bases, the J end by 5 bases, with 18 bases between. Germline-derived CDR1 and CDR2 are SGHTA and FQGNSA. CDR3 length equals 16 residues. CDR3 sequence: CASSRFPGQRNEKLFF. The CDR3, as DNA: TGTGCCAGCAGCCGGTTCCCGGGACAACGCAATGAAAAACTGTTTTTT.

The V gene is TRBV7-9, the J gene TRBJ1-3; D not resolved. The length of the CDR3 is 15 residues. The V gene lost 2 bases and the J gene lost 0 bases, with 8 bases spanning the gap. CDR1 SEHNR and CDR2 FQNEAQ come from the germline V gene (reference sequence). Written as DNA, the CDR3 is TGTGCCAGCAGCTTAATGGGAGGCTCTGGAAACACCATATATTTT. The encoded protein is CASSLMGGSGNTIYF. Based on the CDR3 plus reference TRBV7-9 and TRBJ1-3, the full variable domain is DTGVSQNPRHKITKRGQNVTFRCDPISEHNRLYWYRQTLGQGPEFLTYFQNEAQLEKSRLLSDRFSAERPKGSFSTLEIQRTEQGDSAMYLCASSLMGGSGNTIYFGEGSWLTVV.

This clone was picked up a small number of times. The chain uses TRBV15 and TRBJ2-1; 9 bases align to TRBD2. The CDR3 totals 18 residues. V was pared by 3 bases and J by 3 bases, with 12 bases of the junction left unmatched. Germline V lookup: CDR1 LNHNV, CDR2 YYDKDF (reference sequence). The CDR3 loop reads CATSRPGTSSLGYNEQFF. As DNA, the CDR3 is TGTGCCACCAGCAGGCCAGGGACTAGCAGTTTGGGCTACAATGAGCAGTTCTTC.

The chain links TRBV19 to TRBJ2-7; no clear D gene. This CDR3 is built from 16 residues. V dropped 5 bases and J dropped 3 bases, with 20 bases sitting between them. Germline V gives CDR1 LNHDA, CDR2 SQIVND (reference sequence). The CDR3 nucleotides are TGTGCCAGTAGTTTCTTCCCCGAGGATTCAGTCTACGAGCAGTACTTC. Translated: CASSFFPEDSVYEQYF.

This clone was counted only a few times. The V and J genes are TRBV2 and TRBJ1-1; 11 bases are shared with TRBD1. The CDR3 is made up of 13 amino acids. Losses at the gene ends were 10 bases for V and 4 bases for J; bases not matched to a gene: 5. CDR1 and CDR2 from the germline V gene are SNHLY and FYNNEI. The CDR3 region has the DNA TGTGCCAACCCGGGACAGGGGGGCACTGAAGCTTTCTTT. This encodes CANPGQGGTEAFF.

The V and J genes are TRBV27 and TRBJ2-7; D not certain. From germline, CDR1 is MNHEY and CDR2 SMNVEV (reference sequence). CDR3 length: 13 residues. Trimming removed 5 bases from V and 2 bases from J, with 10 bases in between. DNA for the CDR3: TGTGCCAGCAGTACCGCTAGGACCTACGAGCAGTACTTC. It specifies CASSTARTYEQYF.

This chain connects TRBV7-2 to TRBJ2-5, with D possibly TRBD1 on 6 matching bases. This CDR3 comprises 13 residues. The V end was cut by 5 bases, the J end by 4 bases, with 11 bases between. The germline V gene has CDR1 SGHTA and CDR2 FQGNSA. CDR3 nucleotides: TGTGCCAGCAGCCCACAGGGTCGAGAGACCCAGTACTTC. Encoded protein: CASSPQGRETQYF. Filled out from reference TRBV7-2 and TRBJ2-5, the complete variable domain reads GAGVSQSPSNKVTEKGKDVELRCDPISGHTALYWYRQSLGQGLEFLIYFQGNSAPDKSGLPSDRFSAERTGGSVSTLTIQRTQQEDSAVYLCASSPQGRETQYFGPGTRLLVL.

Only a few counts were recorded for this clone. The chain combines TRBV5-1 with TRBJ2-7; D gene uncertain. Germline V CDR1 and CDR2: SGHRS, YFSETQ. Trimming stripped 0 bases from V and 1 base from J, with 5 bases between. The CDR3 is made up of 13 amino acids. The CDR3 reads CASSLALSYEQYF. The CDR3 DNA reads as TGCGCCAGCAGCTTGGCCCTTTCCTACGAGCAGTACTTC.

This clone turned up a few times. The chain recombines TRBV29-1 with TRBJ1-2; 8 bases are shared with TRBD1. This CDR3 spans 15 amino acids. J was trimmed by 0 bases and V by 2 bases; bases with no gene match: 5. CDR1 and CDR2 (germline): SQVTM, ANQGSEA. The CDR3 is CSVEIRGRPNYGYTF. In DNA form, the CDR3 reads TGCAGCGTTGAAATCAGGGGGCGGCCTAACTATGGCTACACCTTC.

The chain recombines TRBV20-1 with TRBJ1-1, with 7 bases lining up with TRBD1. CDR3 length: 11 amino acids. The V gene's germline CDR1 is DFQATT and CDR2 SNEGSKA (reference sequence). Losses at the gene ends were 6 bases for V and 4 bases for J; bases not matched to a gene: 2. The CDR3 loop reads CSARGATEAFF. In DNA, the CDR3 is TGCAGTGCCAGGGGGGCCACTGAAGCTTTCTTT.

This clone turned up a few times. The V call is TRBV7-9, the J call TRBJ1-1; D gene ambiguous. The germline V and J ends were trimmed by 11 bases and 4 bases, with 11 bases remaining between them. This CDR3 comprises 11 residues. CDR1 is SEHNR, CDR2 FQNEAQ, per germline (reference sequence). CDR3 in amino acids: CAVVVFTEAFF. CDR3 bases: TGTGCCGTAGTAGTGTTCACTGAAGCTTTCTTT.

The rearrangement links TRBV15 to TRBJ1-1, with TRBD1 as a possible D gene (6 bases). Trimming pared 5 bases from V and 4 bases from J, leaving 11 bases between. The CDR3 contains 13 residues. Germline V gene lookup returns CDR1 LNHNV and CDR2 YYDKDF (reference sequence). Here the CDR3 reads CATSWTEATEAFF. CDR3 DNA sequence: TGTGCCACCAGCTGGACAGAGGCCACTGAAGCTTTCTTT.

The V gene is TRBV7-6, the J gene TRBJ2-5; 7 bases are a match to TRBD2. J gave up 5 bases and V 0 bases, and 6 bases lay outside the gene matches. Germline CDR1 is SGHVS and CDR2 is FNYEAQ. This CDR3 is built from 15 residues. The CDR3 here is CASSLAQVRGETQYF. The CDR3 DNA reads as TGTGCCAGCAGCTTAGCGCAGGTGCGGGGGGAGACCCAGTACTTC.

This clone came up a few times. The chain joins TRBV6-4 to TRBJ2-1, with 10 bases that match TRBD2. CDR1 MRHNA and CDR2 SNTAGT come from the germline V gene. V lost 6 bases, J lost 9 bases, and 8 bases stayed unmatched. This CDR3 spans 14 amino acids. CDR3 sequence: CASRGLAGVGEQFF. The CDR3 bases are TGTGCCAGCAGAGGTCTAGCGGGAGTCGGTGAGCAGTTCTTC.

In this sample, this clone turned up a few times. The chain carries TRBV6-5 and TRBJ2-7; D perhaps matches TRBD2 (6 bases). This CDR3 spans 15 amino acids. Deletions cut 1 base from V and 0 bases from J, with 10 bases between. Germline V gene lookup returns CDR1 MNHEY and CDR2 SVGAGI. The CDR3 loop reads CASSYLDGSSYEQYF. CDR3 sequence (DNA): TGTGCCAGCAGTTACTTGGACGGGAGCTCCTACGAGCAGTACTTC.

This chain connects TRBV18 to TRBJ2-7, with D possibly TRBD2 on 5 matching bases. V was pared by 6 bases and J by 7 bases, with 19 bases between. The germline gives CDR1 KGHSH, CDR2 LQKENI. The CDR3 contains 14 residues. As DNA, the CDR3 is TGTGCCAGCTCCCCTCCGACGGAATCGGGGGAGCAGTACTTC. Translated, it gives CASSPPTESGEQYF. The whole variable domain, filled in from reference TRBV18 and TRBJ2-7, reads NAGVMQNPRHLVRRRGQEARLRCSPMKGHSHVYWYRQLPEEGLKFMVYLQKENIIDESGMPKERFSAEFPKEGPSILRIQQVVRGDSAAYFCASSPPTESGEQYFGPGTRLTVT.

This clone was counted a few times. This chain links TRBV19 with TRBJ1-5, with 10 bases identical to TRBD1. V dropped 6 bases and J dropped 0; count of bases not matched to a gene: 5. This CDR3 contains 16 residues. The germline V gene has CDR1 LNHDA and CDR2 SQIVND (reference sequence). The CDR3 bases are TGTGCCAGTAGCCTGACAGGGGGCCATAGCAATCAGCCCCAGCATTTT. Amino acids: CASSLTGGHSNQPQHF. Full variable domain (missing parts from reference TRBV19 and TRBJ1-5): DGGITQSPKYLFRKEGQNVTLSCEQNLNHDAMYWYRQDPGQGLRLIYYSQIVNDFQKGDIAEGYSVSREKKESFPLTVTSAQKNPTAFYLCASSLTGGHSNQPQHFGDGTRLSIL.

In its sample, this clone was seen a few times. The rearrangement uses TRBV19 and TRBJ2-1, with TRBD2 as a possible D gene (5 bases). Germline CDR1 LNHDA, CDR2 SQIVND (reference sequence). Trimming left V 5 bases short and J 7 bases short, with 6 bases between. This CDR3 spans 11 amino acids. CDR3 sequence (DNA): TGTGCCAGTAGTGAGGGAAATGAGCAGTTCTTC. Translating gives CASSEGNEQFF.

This chain joins TRBV29-1 and TRBJ2-7; 10 bases fit TRBD1. Unmatched junction bases numbered 4, after V lost 5 bases and J lost 3 bases. Germline loops: CDR1 SQVTM, CDR2 ANQGSEA. The CDR3 loop spans 13 amino acids. As DNA, the CDR3 is TGCAGCGTTCCAGGACAGGGGGGCTACGAGCAGTACTTC. It is translated as CSVPGQGGYEQYF.